This T cell receptor beta chain was captured in a study of blood T cell repertoires in COVID-19. Study details: The samples span acute and convalescent COVID-19 from the United States, Italy and Spain. Sample material is recorded as cDNA or gDNA derived from T cells, B-cell-depleted T cells, or PBMCs.

Authors' analysis steps: Reference gene primer amplification gave nucleated cell count estimates. Method: immunoSEQ multiplex PCR; TCRdb's copy keeps in-frame clones and lacks some. The DNA was the basis for D and trimming; V, J and clone size are from that table. The sample records hundreds of thousands of clones, around 86% being singletons. CDR3 length equals 12 residues. Trimming took 5 bases from V and 7 from J, leaving 11 bases between them. Specimen: peripheral blood. This sequence originates from a woman between 40 and 55 years old who had recovered from COVID-19. The gene calls are TRBV12-3 or TRBV12-4 and TRBJ1-2; tentative D call: TRBD1 (5 bases). The CDR3 DNA is TGTGCCAGCAGTGGGGGGTGGTTTGGCTACACCTTC. As protein: CASSGGWFGYTF.